These 15 T cell receptor beta chains share one sample of origin, sequenced in a study of shared clonotypes between healthy human individuals. Sequencing was performed with immunoSEQ multiplex PCR; in TCRdb, only in-frame clones are kept and a portion is missing. In the table there are about 1.9 million clones, 90% to 95% of which are singletons. The naive CD8 subset, CD45RO-negative cells positively selected for CCR7, excluded terminally differentiated effector memory CD45RA+ cells. Sequences were obtained from naive CD8+ T cells from PBMCs. The receptors were gathered from a man aged 18 to 29 in good health. Some clones in this sample may be carry-over from other donors' samples.

In the case of this clone: The sample contains more than one DNA sequence encoding this CDR3. V is TRBV11-2 and J is TRBJ2-7; D is possibly TRBD1 or TRBD2 (5 bases each). The CDR3 spans 12 residues. V dropped 6 bases and J dropped 5 bases, with 11 bases sitting between them. The germline CDR1 and CDR2 sequences are SGHAT and FQNNGV. The CDR3 nucleotides are TGTGCCAGCAGTCTCCGGGGCGACGAGCAGTACTTC. It is translated as CASSLRGDEQYF.

This chain uses TRBV29-1 with TRBJ2-2; TRBD2 might be the D (6 bases). Germline V CDR1 and CDR2: SQVTM, ANQGSEA. The CDR3 loop spans 17 amino acids. Trimming cost V 0 bases and J 7 bases, with 21 bases left between them. The CDR3 sequence is CSVEDPPPGVGSGELFF. The CDR3 DNA reads TGCAGCGTTGAAGATCCCCCCCCGGGAGTAGGAAGCGGGGAGCTGTTTTTT.

The J gene is TRBJ2-7, the V gene TRBV18; D possibly corresponds to TRBD1 (5 bases). Trimming took 5 bases from V and 7 from J, leaving 18 bases between them. Germline values: CDR1 KGHSH, CDR2 LQKENI. The CDR3 is made up of 14 amino acids. The chain's CDR3 is CASSSPVGPREQYF. The CDR3 DNA reads as TGTGCCAGCTCATCTCCGGTGGGGCCGCGGGAGCAGTACTTC.

The chain has TRBV2 and TRBJ2-2; D uncertain. The CDR3 sequence is 14 residues long. Germline CDR1 is SNHLY and CDR2 is FYNNEI. Trimming removed 8 bases at V and 2 bases at J, with 12 bases between. The CDR3 sequence is CASFTRANTGELFF. The CDR3 DNA reads as TGTGCCAGCTTTACACGGGCTAACACCGGGGAGCTGTTTTTT.

The chain uses TRBV7-2 and TRBJ2-1, with 8 nucleotides matching TRBD2. The CDR3 totals 15 residues. CDR1 and CDR2 from the germline V gene are SGHTA and FQGNSA. With 2 bases clipped from V and 3 bases from J, the junction kept 3 bases outside the gene matches. CDR3 DNA sequence: TGTGCCAGCAGCTTATTAGCGGGAATCTACAATGAGCAGTTCTTC. Its translation: CASSLLAGIYNEQFF. Combining the CDR3 with reference TRBV7-2 and TRBJ2-1 gives the whole variable domain GAGVSQSPSNKVTEKGKDVELRCDPISGHTALYWYRQSLGQGLEFLIYFQGNSAPDKSGLPSDRFSAERTGGSVSTLTIQRTQQEDSAVYLCASSLLAGIYNEQFFGPGTRLTVL.

The V gene is TRBV4-1, the J gene TRBJ2-5; D possibly uses TRBD1 or TRBD2 (5 bases each). Looked up from germline, CDR1 is MGHRA and CDR2 is YSYEKL. V lost 3 bases and J 1 base, leaving 9 bases between the germline ends. The CDR3 runs 14 residues. CDR3 nucleotides: TGCGCCAGCAGCCAGGGGACGCGCCAAGAGACCCAGTACTTC. Protein product: CASSQGTRQETQYF.

The CDR3 nucleotides read TGCGCCAGCAGTGAGCTAGGACTAGCGGGCACCGGGGAGCTGTTTTTT. Protein sequence: CASSELGLAGTGELFF. This chain joins TRBV10-1 and TRBJ2-2, with TRBD2 matching 11 bases. Trimming cost V 2 bases and J 4 bases; bases outside gene matches: 3. CDR1 is WNHNN and CDR2 is SYGVQD in the germline V gene (reference sequence). The CDR3 runs 16 residues.

The CDR3 coding sequence is TGTGCCAGCAGCGCCTTCCGATCGGGCGAGAGAAGCACAGATACGCAGTATTTT. This sequence encodes CASSAFRSGERSTDTQYF. The rearrangement joins TRBV9 to TRBJ2-3, with D unclear. V gave up 3 bases and J gave up 0 bases, with 20 bases separating them. CDR3 length: 18 residues. The germline gives CDR1 SGDLS, CDR2 YYNGEE.

The chain recombines TRBV2 with TRBJ1-2; D not certain. CDR3 size: 12 residues. The germline CDR1 and CDR2 sequences are SNHLY and FYNNEI. V was clipped by 5 bases and J by 3 bases, with 7 bases between them. CDR3 nucleotide sequence: TGTGCCAGCAGTCTCAGAGACTATGGCTACACCTTC. This codes for CASSLRDYGYTF. The full variable domain, its missing parts supplied by reference TRBV2 and TRBJ1-2, is EPEVTQTPSHQVTQMGQEVILRCVPISNHLYFYWYRQILGQKVEFLVSFYNNEISEKSEIFDDQFSVERPDGSNFTLKIRSTKLEDSAMYFCASSLRDYGYTFGSGTRLTVV.

The V and J genes are TRBV7-8 and TRBJ2-5; D gene ambiguous. Germline V gene lookup returns CDR1 SGHVS and CDR2 FQNEAQ. Between the trimmed V and J ends, which lost 3 bases and 3 bases, there was a span of 14 bases. The CDR3 is 15 residues long. The CDR3 nucleotides are TGTGCCAGCAGCTTTATCTTCGATGGGAAAGAGACCCAGTACTTC. As protein: CASSFIFDGKETQYF.

V is TRBV19 and J is TRBJ2-7; the D gene is possibly TRBD2 (6 bases). V was cut by 9 bases and J by 2 bases, with 20 bases left in between. CDR1 and CDR2 from the germline V gene are LNHDA and SQIVND (reference sequence). The CDR3 is 15 amino acids. The CDR3 sequence: CASRPSHGGAYEQYF. The CDR3 nucleotides read TGTGCCAGCCGACCCTCCCACGGGGGAGCCTACGAGCAGTACTTC.

Only one count was recorded for this clone. The V gene is TRBV29-1, the J gene TRBJ2-5, with D perhaps being TRBD1 or TRBD2 (6 bases each). V lost 2 bases and J lost 5, with 21 bases in between. This CDR3 region has 16 residues. Germline CDR1 reads SQVTM; CDR2 reads ANQGSEA. CDR3 amino acids: CSVEWWGAGTYETQYF. DNA of the CDR3: TGCAGCGTTGAATGGTGGGGGGCTGGGACTTACGAGACCCAGTACTTC.

This chain joins TRBV4-2 and TRBJ2-7; D remains ambiguous. This CDR3 spans 12 amino acids. Germline V gene lookup returns CDR1 LGHNA and CDR2 YNFKEQ. Trimming cost V 4 bases and J 0 bases, with 4 bases left between them. CDR3 region: CASSPPSYEQYF. The CDR3 DNA sequence: TGTGCCAGCAGCCCCCCCTCCTACGAGCAGTACTTC.

This chain connects TRBV11-3 to TRBJ2-7; 7 positions agree with TRBD2. The ends lost 0 bases at V and 4 bases at J; junction bases unmatched: 6. CDR3 length: 15 residues. Germline V lookup: CDR1 SGHNT, CDR2 YENEEA. The CDR3 loop reads CASSLDSGTTYEQYF. The CDR3 DNA reads as TGTGCCAGCAGCTTAGACTCCGGGACTACGTACGAGCAGTACTTC.

This clone was counted once. This rearrangement joins TRBV7-2 to TRBJ1-5; D is unresolved. The CDR3 consists of 14 residues. In germline, CDR1 is SGHTA, CDR2 FQGNSA. V lost 3 bases and J lost 0, with 6 bases in between. The CDR3 spells CASSFQGSNQPQHF. The CDR3 coding sequence is TGTGCCAGCAGCTTCCAAGGTAGCAATCAGCCCCAGCATTTT.